The clone carrying this T cell receptor (beta chain) showed up many times. Researchers amplified the TCR beta CDR3 regions from RNA transcripts. Carried out on the TCR CDR3, a first-round RT-PCR used the HTBI primer set. One entry per CDR3 protein, called by TCRdb with MiXCR from the multiplex PCR reads. The sample lists over 700,000 distinct CDR3 sequences; about 19% were seen once. This sample is part of a study of T cells in Graves' hyperthyroidism and ophthalmopathy. This CDR3 is 15 amino acids long. Trimming removed 4 bases at V and 1 base at J, with 13 bases between. Germline V CDR1 and CDR2: ENHRY, SYGVKD.

Sequencing was performed on blood. The sequence came from a woman between 50 and 59 years old with Graves' hyperthyroidism that later progressed to Graves' ophthalmopathy. The chain recombines TRBV10-3 with TRBJ1-1, with D unresolved. CDR3: CAISAGGRQNTEAFF. CDR3 DNA sequence: TGTGCCATCAGTGCGGGAGGGAGGCAGAACACTGAAGCTTTCTTT.